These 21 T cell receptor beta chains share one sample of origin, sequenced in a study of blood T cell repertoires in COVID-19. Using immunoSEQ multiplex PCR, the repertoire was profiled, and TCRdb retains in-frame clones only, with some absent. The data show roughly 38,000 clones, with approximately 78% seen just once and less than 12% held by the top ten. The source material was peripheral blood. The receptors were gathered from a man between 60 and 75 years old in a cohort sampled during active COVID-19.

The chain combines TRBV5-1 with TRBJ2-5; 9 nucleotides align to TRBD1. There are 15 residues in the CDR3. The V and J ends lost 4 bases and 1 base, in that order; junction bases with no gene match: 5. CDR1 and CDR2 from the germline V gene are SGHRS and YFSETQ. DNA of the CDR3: TGCGCCAGCAGCATGGGACAGGGATCCCAAGAGACCCAGTACTTC. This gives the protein CASSMGQGSQETQYF. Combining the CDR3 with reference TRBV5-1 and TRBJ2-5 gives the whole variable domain KAGVTQTPRYLIKTRGQQVTLSCSPISGHRSVSWYQQTPGQGLQFLFEYFSETQRNKGNFPGRFSGRQFSNSRSEMNVSTLELGDSALYLCASSMGQGSQETQYFGPGTRLLVL.

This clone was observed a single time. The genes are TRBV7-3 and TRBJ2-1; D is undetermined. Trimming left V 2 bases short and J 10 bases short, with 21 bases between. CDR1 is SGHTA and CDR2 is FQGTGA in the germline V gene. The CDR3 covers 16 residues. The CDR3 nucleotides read TGTGCCAGCAGCTTAGTACGGAGCTCTGCGCCCCGGGAGCAGTTCTTC. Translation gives CASSLVRSSAPREQFF.

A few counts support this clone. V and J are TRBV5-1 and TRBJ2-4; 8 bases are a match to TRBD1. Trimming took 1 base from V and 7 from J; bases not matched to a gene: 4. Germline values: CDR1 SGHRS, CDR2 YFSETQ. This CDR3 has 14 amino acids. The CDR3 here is CASSLQGALNIQYF. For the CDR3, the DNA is TGCGCCAGCAGCTTGCAGGGGGCGCTTAACATTCAGTACTTC.

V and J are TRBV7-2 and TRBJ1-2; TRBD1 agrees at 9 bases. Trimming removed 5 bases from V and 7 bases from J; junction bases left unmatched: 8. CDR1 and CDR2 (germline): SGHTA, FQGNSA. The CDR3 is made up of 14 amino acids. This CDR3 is CASSPTGGSGGYTF. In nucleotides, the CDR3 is TGTGCCAGCAGCCCAACAGGGGGCTCGGGTGGCTACACCTTC.

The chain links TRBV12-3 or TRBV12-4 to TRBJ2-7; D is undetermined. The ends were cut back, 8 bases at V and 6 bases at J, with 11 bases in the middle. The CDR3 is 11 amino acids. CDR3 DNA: TGTGCCAGCGGCGAAGCGTCCGAGCAGTACTTC. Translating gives CASGEASEQYF.

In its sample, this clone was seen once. CDR3 sequence: CASSLHGGVDEQFF. Here the CDR3 DNA reads TGTGCCAGCAGCCTACACGGGGGAGTCGATGAGCAGTTCTTC. The gene calls are TRBV7-2 and TRBJ2-1; D might be TRBD2 (6 bases). The CDR3 runs 14 residues. The V gene's germline CDR1 is SGHTA and CDR2 FQGNSA. Between the trimmed V and J ends, which lost 5 bases and 8 bases, there was a span of 16 bases. Based on the CDR3 plus reference TRBV7-2 and TRBJ2-1, the full variable domain is GAGVSQSPSNKVTEKGKDVELRCDPISGHTALYWYRQSLGQGLEFLIYFQGNSAPDKSGLPSDRFSAERTGGSVSTLTIQRTQQEDSAVYLCASSLHGGVDEQFFGPGTRLTVL.

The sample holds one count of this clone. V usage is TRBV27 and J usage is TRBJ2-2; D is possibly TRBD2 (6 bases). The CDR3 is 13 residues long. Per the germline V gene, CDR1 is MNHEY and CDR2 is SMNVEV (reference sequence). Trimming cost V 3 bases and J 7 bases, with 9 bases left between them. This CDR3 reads CASSLGGDGELFF. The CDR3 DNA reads TGTGCCAGCAGTTTGGGAGGAGACGGGGAGCTGTTTTTT.

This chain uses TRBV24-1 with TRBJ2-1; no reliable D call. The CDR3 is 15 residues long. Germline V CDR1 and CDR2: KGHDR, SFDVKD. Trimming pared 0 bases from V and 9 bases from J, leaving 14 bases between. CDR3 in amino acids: CATSDLRGGPSEQFF. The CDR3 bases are TGTGCCACCAGTGATTTGCGAGGTGGCCCGAGTGAGCAGTTCTTC.

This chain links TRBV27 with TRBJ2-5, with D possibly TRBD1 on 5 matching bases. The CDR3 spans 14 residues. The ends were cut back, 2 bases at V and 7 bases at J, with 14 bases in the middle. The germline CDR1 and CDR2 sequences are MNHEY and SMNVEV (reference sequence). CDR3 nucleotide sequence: TGTGCCAGCAGTTTACGGGCAGGGATGGGGACCCAGTACTTC. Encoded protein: CASSLRAGMGTQYF.

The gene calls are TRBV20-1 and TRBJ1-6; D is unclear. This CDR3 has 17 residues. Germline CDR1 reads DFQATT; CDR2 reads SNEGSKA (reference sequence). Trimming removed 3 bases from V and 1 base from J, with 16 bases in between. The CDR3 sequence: CSASSPVGASYNSPLHF. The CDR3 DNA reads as TGCAGTGCTAGTTCCCCCGTGGGCGCGTCCTATAATTCACCCCTCCACTTT.

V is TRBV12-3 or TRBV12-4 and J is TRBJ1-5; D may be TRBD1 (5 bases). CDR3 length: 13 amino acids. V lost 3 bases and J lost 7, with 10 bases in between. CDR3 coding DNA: TGTGCCAGCAGTTTGCAGAAGGGGCAGCCCCAGCATTTT. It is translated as CASSLQKGQPQHF.

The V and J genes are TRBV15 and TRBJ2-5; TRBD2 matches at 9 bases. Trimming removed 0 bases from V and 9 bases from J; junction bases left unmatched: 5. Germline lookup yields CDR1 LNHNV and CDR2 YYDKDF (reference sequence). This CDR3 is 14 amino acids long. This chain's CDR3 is CATSRDRLAGPQYF. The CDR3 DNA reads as TGTGCCACCAGCAGAGATCGCCTAGCGGGACCCCAGTACTTC.

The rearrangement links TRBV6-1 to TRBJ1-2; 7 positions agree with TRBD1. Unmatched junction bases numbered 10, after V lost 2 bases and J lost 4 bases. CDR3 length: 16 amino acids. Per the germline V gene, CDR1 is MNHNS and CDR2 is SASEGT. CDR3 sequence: CASSESRTGPGYGYTF. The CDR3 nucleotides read TGTGCCAGCAGTGAATCGCGGACAGGTCCCGGCTATGGCTACACCTTC.

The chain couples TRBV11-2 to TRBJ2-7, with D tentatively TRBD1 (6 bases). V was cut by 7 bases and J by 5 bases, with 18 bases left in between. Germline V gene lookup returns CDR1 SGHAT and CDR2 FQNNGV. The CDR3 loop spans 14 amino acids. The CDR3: CASTPDRTADEQYF. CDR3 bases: TGTGCCAGCACCCCCGACAGGACGGCTGACGAGCAGTACTTC.

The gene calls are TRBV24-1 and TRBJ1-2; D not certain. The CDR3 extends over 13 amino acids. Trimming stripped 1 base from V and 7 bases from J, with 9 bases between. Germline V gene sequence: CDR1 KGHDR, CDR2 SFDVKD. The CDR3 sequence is CATSDFRFLGYTF. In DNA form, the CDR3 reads TGTGCCACCAGTGATTTTCGGTTCCTTGGCTACACCTTC.

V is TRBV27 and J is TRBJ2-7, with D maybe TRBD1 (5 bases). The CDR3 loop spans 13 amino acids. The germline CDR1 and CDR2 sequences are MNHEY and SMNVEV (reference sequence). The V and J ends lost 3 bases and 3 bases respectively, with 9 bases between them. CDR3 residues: CASSLNQGYEQYF. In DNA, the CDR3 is TGTGCCAGCAGTTTGAACCAGGGCTACGAGCAGTACTTC.

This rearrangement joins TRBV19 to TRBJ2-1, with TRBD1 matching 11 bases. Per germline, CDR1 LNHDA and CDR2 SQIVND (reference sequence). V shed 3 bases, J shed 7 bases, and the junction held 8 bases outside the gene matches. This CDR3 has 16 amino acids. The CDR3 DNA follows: TGTGCCAGTAGTATGGGGACAGGGGGTCCCCGGAATGAGCAGTTCTTC. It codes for CASSMGTGGPRNEQFF.

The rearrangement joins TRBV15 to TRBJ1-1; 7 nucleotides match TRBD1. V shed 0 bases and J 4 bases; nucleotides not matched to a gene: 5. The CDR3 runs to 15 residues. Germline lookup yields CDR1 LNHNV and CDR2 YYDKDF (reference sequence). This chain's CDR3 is CATSREGQRGTEAFF. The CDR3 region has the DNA TGTGCCACCAGCAGAGAGGGACAGAGGGGCACTGAAGCTTTCTTT.

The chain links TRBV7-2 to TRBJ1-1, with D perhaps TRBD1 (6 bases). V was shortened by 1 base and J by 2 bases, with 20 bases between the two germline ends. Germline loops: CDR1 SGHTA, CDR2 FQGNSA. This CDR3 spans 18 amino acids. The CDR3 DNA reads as TGTGCCAGCAGCTTAGGCCTTTATCGGGGGGCCTTCAACACTGAAGCTTTCTTT. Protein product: CASSLGLYRGAFNTEAFF.

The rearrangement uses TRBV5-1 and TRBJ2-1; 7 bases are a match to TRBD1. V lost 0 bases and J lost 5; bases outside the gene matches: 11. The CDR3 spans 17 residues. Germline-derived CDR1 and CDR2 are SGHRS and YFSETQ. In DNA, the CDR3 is TGCGCCAGCAGCTTGGCTTTTACAGGGGTTTTAAACAATGAGCAGTTCTTC. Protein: CASSLAFTGVLNNEQFF.

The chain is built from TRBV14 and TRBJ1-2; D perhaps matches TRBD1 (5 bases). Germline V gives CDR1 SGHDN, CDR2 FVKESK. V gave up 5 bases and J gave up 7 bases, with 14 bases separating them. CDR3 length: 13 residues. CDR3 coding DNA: TGTGCCAGCAGCTCTCCACGGAGGGGTGGCTACACCTTC. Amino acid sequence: CASSSPRRGGYTF.